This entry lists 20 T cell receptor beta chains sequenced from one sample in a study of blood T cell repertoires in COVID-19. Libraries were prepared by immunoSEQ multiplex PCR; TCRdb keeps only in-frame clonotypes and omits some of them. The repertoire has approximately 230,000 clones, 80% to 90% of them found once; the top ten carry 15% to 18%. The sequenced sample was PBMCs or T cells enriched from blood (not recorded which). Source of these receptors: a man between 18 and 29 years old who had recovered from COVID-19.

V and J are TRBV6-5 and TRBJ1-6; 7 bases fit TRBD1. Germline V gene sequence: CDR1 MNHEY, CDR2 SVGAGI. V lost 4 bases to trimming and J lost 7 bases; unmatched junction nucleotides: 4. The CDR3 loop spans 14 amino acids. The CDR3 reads CASSWGRGNSPLHF. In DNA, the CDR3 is TGTGCCAGCAGTTGGGGCAGGGGGAATTCACCCCTCCACTTT.

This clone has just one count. The CDR3 reads CAWSNGGYGANVLTF. The DNA of the CDR3 is TGTGCCTGGTCCAACGGCGGTTACGGGGCCAACGTCCTGACTTTC. The chain recombines TRBV30 with TRBJ2-6; D uncertain. The CDR3 sequence is 15 residues long. Germline CDR1 GTSNPN, CDR2 SVGIG (reference sequence). V was shortened by 5 bases and J by 4 bases, with 15 bases between the two germline ends. The variable domain in full, with the rest retrieved from reference TRBV30 and TRBJ2-6, is SQTIHQWPATLVQPVGSPLSLECTVEGTSNPNLYWYRQAAGRGLQLLFYSVGIGQISSEVPQNLSASRPQDRQFILSSKKLLLSDSGFYLCAWSNGGYGANVLTFGAGSRLTVL.

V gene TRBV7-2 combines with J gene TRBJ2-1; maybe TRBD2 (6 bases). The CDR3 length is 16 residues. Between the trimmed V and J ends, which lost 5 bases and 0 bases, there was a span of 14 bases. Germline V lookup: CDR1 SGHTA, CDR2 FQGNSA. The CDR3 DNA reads TGTGCCAGCAGCCCCGATGGGACTTTCTCCTACAATGAGCAGTTCTTC. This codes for CASSPDGTFSYNEQFF.

The CDR3 region is CASSRSTSGAYEQYF. CDR3 bases: TGTGCCAGCAGCCGGTCAACTAGCGGGGCCTACGAGCAGTACTTC. This chain links TRBV28 with TRBJ2-7; 10 bases are shared with TRBD2. This CDR3 spans 15 amino acids. The germline CDR1 and CDR2 sequences are MDHEN and SYDVKM. V was pared by 6 bases and J by 2 bases, with 7 bases of the junction left unmatched.

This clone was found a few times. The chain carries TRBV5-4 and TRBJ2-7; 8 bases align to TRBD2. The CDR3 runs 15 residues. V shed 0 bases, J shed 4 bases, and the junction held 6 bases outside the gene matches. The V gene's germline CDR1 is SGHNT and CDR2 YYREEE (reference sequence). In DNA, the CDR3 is TGTGCCAGCAGCTTGGATAGCGGGAACTATTACGAGCAGTACTTC. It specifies CASSLDSGNYYEQYF.

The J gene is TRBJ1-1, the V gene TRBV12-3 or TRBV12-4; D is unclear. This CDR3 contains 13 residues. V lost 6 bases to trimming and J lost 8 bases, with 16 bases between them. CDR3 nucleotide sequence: TGTGCCAGCAGACACCAGGACTTAACAGAAGCTTTCTTT. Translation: CASRHQDLTEAFF.

The CDR3 coding sequence is TGTGCCAGCAGTACCTTCCGGTGGGAGACCCAGTACTTC. The encoded protein is CASSTFRWETQYF. The chain couples TRBV2 to TRBJ2-5; D not certain. V dropped 5 bases and J dropped 5 bases, with 12 bases sitting between them. This CDR3 has 13 residues. Per the germline V gene, CDR1 is SNHLY and CDR2 is FYNNEI.

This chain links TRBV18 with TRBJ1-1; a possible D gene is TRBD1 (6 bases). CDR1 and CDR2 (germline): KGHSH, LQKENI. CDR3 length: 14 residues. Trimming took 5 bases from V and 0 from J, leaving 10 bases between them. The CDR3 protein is CASSFQGMNTEAFF. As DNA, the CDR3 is TGTGCCAGCTCATTCCAGGGGATGAACACTGAAGCTTTCTTT.

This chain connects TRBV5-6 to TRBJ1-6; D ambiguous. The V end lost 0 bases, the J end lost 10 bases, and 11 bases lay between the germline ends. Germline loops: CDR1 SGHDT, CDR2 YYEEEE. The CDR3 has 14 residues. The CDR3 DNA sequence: TGTGCCAGCAGCTTGGCCAGAGGTCCATCACCCCTCCACTTT. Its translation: CASSLARGPSPLHF. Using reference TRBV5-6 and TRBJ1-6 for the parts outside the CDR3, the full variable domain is DAGVTQSPTHLIKTRGQQVTLRCSPKSGHDTVSWYQQALGQGPQFIFQYYEEEERQRGNFPDRFSGHQFPNYSSELNVNALLLGDSALYLCASSLARGPSPLHFGNGTRLTVT.

CDR3 loop: CASSHAFGVQETQYF. The DNA of the CDR3 is TGTGCCAGCAGCCACGCCTTCGGGGTTCAAGAGACCCAGTACTTC. V is TRBV3-1 (or the pseudogene TRBV3-2) and J is TRBJ2-5; perhaps TRBD2 as D (5 bases). This CDR3 region has 15 residues. Germline V gene data show CDR1 as LGHDT and CDR2 as YNNKEL (reference sequence). V gave up 3 bases and J gave up 2 bases, with 13 bases separating them.

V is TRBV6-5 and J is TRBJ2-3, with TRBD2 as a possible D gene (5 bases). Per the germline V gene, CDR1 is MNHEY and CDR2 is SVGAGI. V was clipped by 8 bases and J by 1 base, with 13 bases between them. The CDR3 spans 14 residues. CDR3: CASGWTGRTDTQYF. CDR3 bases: TGTGCCAGCGGCTGGACTGGACGCACAGATACGCAGTATTTT.

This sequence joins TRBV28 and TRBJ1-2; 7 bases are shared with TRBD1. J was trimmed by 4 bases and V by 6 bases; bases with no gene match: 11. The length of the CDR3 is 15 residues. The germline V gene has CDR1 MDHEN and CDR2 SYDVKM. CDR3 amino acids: CASRIQGKQGYGYTF. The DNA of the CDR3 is TGTGCCAGCAGGATACAGGGGAAGCAAGGCTATGGCTACACCTTC.

CDR3 in amino acids: CASSPRTGMNTEAFF. The CDR3 bases are TGTGCCAGCAGCCCCAGGACAGGTATGAACACTGAAGCTTTCTTT. This rearrangement joins TRBV7-6 to TRBJ1-1; 7 nucleotides line up with TRBD1. The CDR3 has 15 amino acids. Trimming took 5 bases from V and 0 from J; bases not matched to a gene: 6. The germline V gene encodes CDR1 SGHVS and CDR2 FNYEAQ.

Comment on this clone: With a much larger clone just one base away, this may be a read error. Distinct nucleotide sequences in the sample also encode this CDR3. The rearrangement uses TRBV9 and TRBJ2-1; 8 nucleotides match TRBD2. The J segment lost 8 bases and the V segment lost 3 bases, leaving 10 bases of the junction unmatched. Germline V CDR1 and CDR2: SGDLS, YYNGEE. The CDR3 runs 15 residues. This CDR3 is CASSAGLAGVYEQFF. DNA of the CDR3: TGTGCCAGCAGCGCCGGACTAGCTGGAGTCTATGAGCAGTTCTTC.

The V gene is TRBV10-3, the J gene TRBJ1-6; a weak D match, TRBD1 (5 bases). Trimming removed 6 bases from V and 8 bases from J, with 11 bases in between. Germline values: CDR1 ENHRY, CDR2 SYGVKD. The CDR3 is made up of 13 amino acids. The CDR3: CAIRGRADSPLHF. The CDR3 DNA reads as TGTGCCATCAGGGGCAGGGCCGATTCACCCCTCCACTTT.

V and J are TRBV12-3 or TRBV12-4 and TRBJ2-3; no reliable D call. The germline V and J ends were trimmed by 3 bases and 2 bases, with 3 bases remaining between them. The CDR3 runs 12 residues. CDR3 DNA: TGTGCCAGCAGTTTTTACACAGATACGCAGTATTTT. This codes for CASSFYTDTQYF.

The CDR3 here is CASSEPGTGSYGYTF. In nucleotides, the CDR3 is TGTGCCAGCAGTGAACCGGGGACAGGGAGCTATGGCTACACCTTC. The genes are TRBV6-1 and TRBJ1-2; TRBD1 agrees at 9 bases. This CDR3 spans 15 amino acids. CDR1 and CDR2 from the germline V gene are MNHNS and SASEGT. V dropped 2 bases and J dropped 4; count of bases not matched to a gene: 5.

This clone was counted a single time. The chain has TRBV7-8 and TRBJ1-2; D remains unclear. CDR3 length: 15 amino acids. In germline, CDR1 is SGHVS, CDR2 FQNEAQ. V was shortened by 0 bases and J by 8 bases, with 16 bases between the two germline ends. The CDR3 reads CASSLATWAEGGYTF. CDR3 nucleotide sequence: TGTGCCAGCAGCTTAGCTACGTGGGCAGAAGGCGGCTACACCTTC.

CDR3 region: CASSSKDIPNTGELFF. The CDR3 DNA sequence: TGTGCCAGCAGTTCTAAGGACATCCCGAACACCGGGGAGCTGTTTTTT. This chain uses TRBV7-8 with TRBJ2-2; D might be TRBD1 (5 bases). Trimming took off 6 bases at V and 0 bases at J, with 14 bases between the two ends. Germline V gene data show CDR1 as SGHVS and CDR2 as FQNEAQ. CDR3 length: 16 amino acids.

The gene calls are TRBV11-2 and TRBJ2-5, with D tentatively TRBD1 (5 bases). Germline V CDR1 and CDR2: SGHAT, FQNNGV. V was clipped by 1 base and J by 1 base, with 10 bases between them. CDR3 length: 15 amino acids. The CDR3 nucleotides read TGTGCCAGCAGCTTAGCAGCAGGGCTCCAAGAGACCCAGTACTTC. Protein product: CASSLAAGLQETQYF.